This T cell receptor beta chain was recorded in a study of Ad26.COV2.S vaccination and SARS-CoV-2 variants. Stated treatment: 19 received Ad26.COV2.S at low or high dose, single or two shots; a few received placebo; per-sample allocation not given. Specimen acquisition occurred on day 63 following the initial vaccine or placebo injection. Sequencing was performed with immunoSEQ multiplex PCR; in TCRdb, only in-frame clones are kept and a portion is missing. The data hold some 340,000 clones, with about 82% observed a single time. V lost 4 bases to trimming and J lost 1 base, with 12 bases between them. The CDR3 has 15 residues. Germline CDR1 reads SGDLS; CDR2 reads YYNGEE.

The chain has TRBV9 and TRBJ2-1; D might be TRBD2 (6 bases). The material sequenced was peripheral blood, taken in a trial of Ad26.COV2.S vaccine versus placebo. This TCR was sampled from a person between 18 and 65 years old who received the Ad26.COV2.S COVID-19 vaccine or a placebo. For the CDR3, the DNA is TGTGCCAGCAGCCCAAAGGAGGGGTCCTACAATGAGCAGTTCTTC. Its protein is CASSPKEGSYNEQFF.